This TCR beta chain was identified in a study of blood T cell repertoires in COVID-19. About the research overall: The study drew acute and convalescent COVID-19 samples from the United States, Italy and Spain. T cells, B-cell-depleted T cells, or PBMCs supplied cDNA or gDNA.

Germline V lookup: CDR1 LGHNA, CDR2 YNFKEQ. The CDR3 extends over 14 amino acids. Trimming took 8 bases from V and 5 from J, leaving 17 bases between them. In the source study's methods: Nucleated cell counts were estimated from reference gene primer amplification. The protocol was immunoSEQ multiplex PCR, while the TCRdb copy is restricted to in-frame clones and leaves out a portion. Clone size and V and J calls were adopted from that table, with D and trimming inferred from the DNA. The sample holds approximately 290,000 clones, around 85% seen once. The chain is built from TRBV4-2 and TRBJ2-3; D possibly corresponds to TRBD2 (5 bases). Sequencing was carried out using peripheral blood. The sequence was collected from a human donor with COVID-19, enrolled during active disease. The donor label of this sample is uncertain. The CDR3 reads CASHSLGRGDTQYF. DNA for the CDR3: TGTGCCAGCCATTCACTAGGAAGAGGAGATACGCAGTATTTT.